This T cell receptor beta chain emerged from a study of prognosis after radiotherapy for stage I lung cancer. Study background: Medical inoperability applied to all of the non-small cell lung cancer patients.

This clonotype was counted a few times. The germline CDR1 and CDR2 sequences are SGHNT and YYREEE (reference sequence). Trimming removed 2 bases from V and 3 bases from J, with 11 bases in between. CDR3 length equals 14 residues. The authors amplified TCR beta CDR3 from genomic DNA using two-round multiplex PCR. Primers were specific to each TRBV and TRBJ gene in first-round PCR. Using its own MiXCR run on the multiplex PCR reads, TCRdb lists one record per CDR3 protein. Among around 17,000 distinct CDR3 sequences, around 30% were seen once, and the ten largest hold roughly 30%. The receptor was isolated from a donor of 50 years or more with non-small cell lung cancer. The sample in question was PBMCs, obtained before or after stereotactic body radiation therapy (not recorded which). The V gene is TRBV5-4, the J gene TRBJ1-2, with D hard to call. Here the CDR3 reads CASSFRTDDYGYTF. The CDR3 DNA follows: TGTGCCAGCAGCTTTCGGACGGATGACTATGGCTACACCTTC.